This is a list of T cell receptor beta chains from one sample in a study of PD-1 blockade in classical Hodgkin lymphoma. The data were produced by immunoSEQ multiplex PCR, yet TCRdb's version contains in-frame clones alone and is incomplete. The repertoire includes 25,000 to 30,000 clones, 60% to 75% of them detected once, and 3% to 4% sits in the top ten. The sequences come from peripheral blood mononuclear cells (PBMCs), collected before the second cycle of nivolumab. The receptors stem from a human donor with classical Hodgkin lymphoma. Each CDR3 is given with its conserved first and last residue. The D gene is left open where the match is weak. The size field is filled for only some rows; it gives once, few, many or a size class.

V gene	D gene	clone size	J gene	CDR3 protein	CDR3 DNA
TRBV5-1	NA	few	TRBJ2-7	CASSFERNSYEQYF	TGCGCCAGCAGCTTTGAACGGAACTCCTACGAGCAGTACTTC
TRBV7-8	NA	NA	TRBJ2-7	CASSHGQTEQYF	TGTGCCAGCAGCCACGGCCAGACCGAGCAGTACTTC
TRBV9	TRBD1	NA	TRBJ2-7	CASSVEGQSSYEQYF	TGTGCCAGCAGCGTAGAGGGACAGAGCTCCTACGAGCAGTACTTC
TRBV6-5	NA	NA	TRBJ1-1	CASSYSRGVSAEAFF	TGTGCCAGCAGTTACTCGAGGGGGGTATCGGCTGAAGCTTTCTTT
TRBV7-8	NA	NA	TRBJ2-6	CASSFLGTVDSGANVLTF	TGTGCCAGCAGCTTCCTCGGGACCGTCGACTCTGGGGCCAACGTCCTGACTTTC
TRBV6-5	TRBD2	NA	TRBJ2-1	CASSPGLAGYDEQFF	TGCGCCAGCAGTCCCGGACTAGCGGGGTACGATGAGCAGTTCTTC
TRBV7-5	NA	NA	TRBJ2-1	CAGMGDRTTSSYNEQFF	TGTGCCGGAATGGGGGACAGGACCACTTCCTCCTACAATGAGCAGTTCTTC
TRBV5-1	TRBD1	NA	TRBJ1-1	CASSLDGQDTEAFF	TGCGCCAGCAGCTTGGACGGACAGGACACTGAAGCTTTCTTT
TRBV7-9	TRBD2	NA	TRBJ2-7	CASSSPGGYEQYF	TGTGCCAGCAGCTCCCCCGGGGGGTACGAGCAGTACTTC
TRBV5-1	NA	few	TRBJ1-1	CASSWGFRDEAFF	TGCGCCAGCAGTTGGGGGTTTAGAGATGAAGCTTTCTTT
TRBV30	TRBD1	NA	TRBJ1-2	CACLTPGTGTIYGYTF	TGTGCCTGCCTAACCCCCGGGACAGGGACCATCTATGGCTACACCTTC
TRBV5-5	NA	NA	TRBJ1-1	CASSLSSGTTEAFF	TGTGCCAGCAGCTTGAGTTCGGGGACGACTGAAGCTTTCTTT
TRBV4-1	NA	NA	TRBJ2-7	CASSQASEGSYEQYF	TGCGCCAGCAGCCAAGCCTCAGAGGGCTCCTACGAGCAGTACTTC
TRBV5-1	TRBD1	NA	TRBJ2-6	CASSLEWGQSSGANVLTF	TGCGCCAGCAGCTTGGAATGGGGACAGAGCTCTGGGGCCAACGTCCTGACTTTC
TRBV11-1	NA	few	TRBJ2-3	CASSLWLDTQYF	TGTGCCAGCAGCTTATGGTTAGATACGCAGTATTTT
TRBV27	NA	NA	TRBJ2-7	CASSFSTDGKQYF	TGTGCCAGCAGTTTCTCGACAGACGGAAAGCAGTACTTC
TRBV4-3	NA	NA	TRBJ2-1	CASSQDSSSYNEQFF	TGCGCCAGCAGCCAAGACAGTAGCTCCTACAATGAGCAGTTCTTC
TRBV7-9	TRBD1	NA	TRBJ1-4	CASSHRTGGPTNEKLFF	TGTGCCAGCAGCCATCGGACAGGGGGCCCTACTAATGAAAAACTGTTTTTT
TRBV29-1	NA	NA	TRBJ2-1	CSVEDGSGDEQFF	TGCAGCGTTGAAGATGGGTCCGGGGATGAGCAGTTCTTC
TRBV4-2	TRBD1	NA	TRBJ2-3	CASSQVGPTGVNTQYF	TGTGCCAGCAGCCAAGTGGGCCCCACAGGGGTTAATACGCAGTATTTT
TRBV4-3	TRBD1	few	TRBJ1-2	CASSQLQGLNGYTF	TGCGCCAGCAGCCAACTACAGGGGTTGAATGGCTACACCTTC
TRBV5-6	NA	NA	TRBJ1-1	CASSLGGSTEAFF	TGTGCCAGCAGCTTGGGAGGGAGCACTGAAGCTTTCTTT
TRBV7-2	NA	NA	TRBJ1-5	CASSARRGPFLNQPQHF	TGTGCCAGCAGCGCCCGCAGGGGCCCTTTCCTCAATCAACCCCAGCATTTT
TRBV19	TRBD2	NA	TRBJ2-3	CASSLAGGSTDTQYF	TGTGCCAGTAGTCTAGCGGGGGGGAGCACAGATACGCAGTATTTT
TRBV7-8	TRBD2	NA	TRBJ2-3	CASSSLTSGDTDTQYF	TGTGCCAGCAGCTCATTGACTAGCGGGGACACAGATACGCAGTATTTT
TRBV28	TRBD2	NA	TRBJ2-4	CASSLVLAGPKNIQYF	TGTGCCAGCAGTTTAGTCCTAGCGGGGCCGAAAAACATTCAGTACTTC
TRBV6-5	NA	NA	TRBJ2-3	CASSYSDTQYF	TGTGCCAGCAGTTACTCAGATACGCAGTATTTT
TRBV7-9	NA	NA	TRBJ1-1	CASSYGETEAFF	TGTGCCAGCAGCTACGGGGAGACTGAAGCTTTCTTT
TRBV5-5	TRBD2	few	TRBJ2-1	CASSLAAGLAGDRTLFF	TGTGCCAGCAGCTTGGCAGCGGGACTAGCGGGGGACCGAACGTTGTTCTTC
TRBV11-2	TRBD2	NA	TRBJ2-7	CASSRGGGRGEQYF	TGTGCCAGCAGCCGAGGCGGGGGACGAGGCGAGCAGTACTTC
TRBV4-1	TRBD2	NA	TRBJ2-1	CASRLAGASSYNEQFF	TGCGCCAGCAGGCTAGCGGGGGCTTCCTCCTACAATGAGCAGTTCTTC
TRBV19	NA	NA	TRBJ1-5	CASRWSAGAYNQPQHF	TGTGCCAGTAGGTGGTCGGCAGGGGCCTACAATCAGCCCCAGCATTTT
TRBV19	NA	NA	TRBJ1-6	CASSMGASTGSPLHF	TGTGCCAGTAGTATGGGGGCCAGCACAGGGTCACCCCTCCACTTT
TRBV19	TRBD1	NA	TRBJ2-5	CASREDRGTETQYF	TGTGCCAGTAGGGAAGACAGGGGAACGGAGACCCAGTACTTC
TRBV4-1	NA	NA	TRBJ1-3	CASSQGGPSPGHF	TGCGCCAGCAGCCAAGGGGGCCCCAGCCCAGGGCATTTT
TRBV11-2	NA	NA	TRBJ1-1	CASSLRGTEAFF	TGTGCCAGCAGCTTAAGGGGCACTGAAGCTTTCTTT
TRBV11-2	NA	medium-sized	TRBJ2-7	CASSFGARGVHEQYF	TGTGCCAGCAGTTTTGGCGCTAGGGGGGTCCACGAGCAGTACTTC
TRBV5-1	NA	medium-sized	TRBJ1-1	CASSPNPGTPTEAFF	TGCGCCAGCAGCCCCAACCCCGGTACACCCACTGAAGCTTTCTTT
TRBV4-3	NA	NA	TRBJ2-5	CASSRQLGYGETQYF	TGCGCCAGCAGCCGACAACTAGGGTACGGGGAGACCCAGTACTTC
TRBV5-4	NA	NA	TRBJ2-2	CASSFTVNTGELFF	TGTGCCAGCAGCTTTACAGTGAACACCGGGGAGCTGTTTTTT
TRBV11-1	NA	once	TRBJ2-7	CASSSGQMYEQYF	TGTGCCAGCAGCTCCGGACAGATGTACGAGCAGTACTTC
TRBV5-1	NA	NA	TRBJ2-4	CASGLSVAKNIQYF	TGCGCCAGCGGGCTTTCAGTGGCCAAAAACATTCAGTACTTC
TRBV4-2	NA	NA	TRBJ1-1	CASSQVSLMNTEAFF	TGTGCCAGCAGCCAAGTTTCCCTCATGAACACTGAAGCTTTCTTT
TRBV4-1	TRBD2	NA	TRBJ2-2	CASSQDWGTSTGELFF	TGCGCCAGCAGCCAAGATTGGGGGACTAGCACCGGGGAGCTGTTTTTT
TRBV10-3	TRBD1	once	TRBJ2-5	CAISPGQGYQETQYF	TGTGCCATCAGTCCGGGACAGGGCTACCAAGAGACCCAGTACTTC